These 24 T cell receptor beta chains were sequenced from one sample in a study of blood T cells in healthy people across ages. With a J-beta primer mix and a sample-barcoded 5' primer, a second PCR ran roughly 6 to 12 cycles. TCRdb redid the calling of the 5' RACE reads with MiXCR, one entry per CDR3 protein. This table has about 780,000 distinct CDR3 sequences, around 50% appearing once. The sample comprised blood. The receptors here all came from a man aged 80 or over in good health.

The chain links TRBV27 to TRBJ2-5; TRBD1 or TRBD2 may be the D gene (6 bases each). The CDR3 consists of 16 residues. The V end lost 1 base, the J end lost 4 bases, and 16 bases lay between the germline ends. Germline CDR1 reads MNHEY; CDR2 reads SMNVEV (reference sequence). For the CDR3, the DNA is TGTGCCAGCAGTTTATTCTCTATAGAGGGGGGAGAGACCCAGTACTTC. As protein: CASSLFSIEGGETQYF.

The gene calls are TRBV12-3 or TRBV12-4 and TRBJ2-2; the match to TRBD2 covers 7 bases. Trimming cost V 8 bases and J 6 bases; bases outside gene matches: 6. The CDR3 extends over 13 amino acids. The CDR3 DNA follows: TGTGCCAGCGGGCGGGGGATGGCCGGGGAGCTGTTTTTT. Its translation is CASGRGMAGELFF.

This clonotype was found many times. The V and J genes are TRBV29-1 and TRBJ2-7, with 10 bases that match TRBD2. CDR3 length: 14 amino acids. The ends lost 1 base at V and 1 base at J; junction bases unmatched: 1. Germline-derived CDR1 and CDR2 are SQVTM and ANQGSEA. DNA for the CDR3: TGCAGCGTTGAAGTAGCGGGAGGTTCCTACGAGCAGTACTTC. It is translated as CSVEVAGGSYEQYF.

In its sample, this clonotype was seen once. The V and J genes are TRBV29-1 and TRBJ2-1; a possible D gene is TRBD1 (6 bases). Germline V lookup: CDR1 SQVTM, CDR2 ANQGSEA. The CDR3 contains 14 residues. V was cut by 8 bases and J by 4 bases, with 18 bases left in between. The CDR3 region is CSTSCRDTYNEQFF. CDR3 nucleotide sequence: TGCAGCACAAGCTGCCGGGACACATACAATGAGCAGTTCTTC.

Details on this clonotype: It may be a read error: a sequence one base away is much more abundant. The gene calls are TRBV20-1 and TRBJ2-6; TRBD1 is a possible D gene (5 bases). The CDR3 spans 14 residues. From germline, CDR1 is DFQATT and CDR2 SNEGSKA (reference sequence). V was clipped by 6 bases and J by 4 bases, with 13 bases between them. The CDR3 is CSAKDKAGANVLTF. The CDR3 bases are TGCAGTGCAAAGGACAAGGCGGGGGCCAACGTCCTGACTTTC.

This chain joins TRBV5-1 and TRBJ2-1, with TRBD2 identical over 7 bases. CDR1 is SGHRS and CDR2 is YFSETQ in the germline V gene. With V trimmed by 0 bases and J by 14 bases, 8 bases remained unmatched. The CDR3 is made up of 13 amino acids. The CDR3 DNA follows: TGCGCCAGCAGCTTGGGGGATCTAGCGGAAAAGTTCTTC. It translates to CASSLGDLAEKFF.

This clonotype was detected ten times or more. CDR3 nucleotide sequence: TGTGCCAGCAGTTTTAGGTCCCAAGCGGAGACCCAGTACTTC. Its translation is CASSFRSQAETQYF. The rearrangement links TRBV12-3 or TRBV12-4 to TRBJ2-5; the D is unclear. The CDR3 contains 14 residues. V was cut by 3 bases and J by 5 bases, with 13 bases left in between.

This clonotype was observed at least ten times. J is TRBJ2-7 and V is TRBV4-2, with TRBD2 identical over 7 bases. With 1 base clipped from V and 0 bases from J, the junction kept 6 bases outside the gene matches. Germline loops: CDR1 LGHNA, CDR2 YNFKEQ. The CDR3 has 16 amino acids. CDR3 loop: CASSQATGTTSYEQYF. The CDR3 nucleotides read TGTGCCAGCAGCCAAGCTACCGGGACTACCTCCTACGAGCAGTACTTC.

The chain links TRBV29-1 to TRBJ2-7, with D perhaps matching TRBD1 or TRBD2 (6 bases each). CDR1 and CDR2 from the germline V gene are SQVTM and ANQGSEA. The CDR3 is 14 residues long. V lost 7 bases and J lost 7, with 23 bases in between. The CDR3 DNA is TGCAGCGCTCAGAGTGTAGGGGGGATAGATGAGCAGTACTTC. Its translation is CSAQSVGGIDEQYF.

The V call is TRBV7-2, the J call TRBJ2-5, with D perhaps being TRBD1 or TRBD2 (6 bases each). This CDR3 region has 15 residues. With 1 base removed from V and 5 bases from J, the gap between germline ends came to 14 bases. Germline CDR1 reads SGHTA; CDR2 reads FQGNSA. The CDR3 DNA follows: TGTGCCAGCAGCTTAGATCAGGGGAGGTATGAGACCCAGTACTTC. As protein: CASSLDQGRYETQYF.

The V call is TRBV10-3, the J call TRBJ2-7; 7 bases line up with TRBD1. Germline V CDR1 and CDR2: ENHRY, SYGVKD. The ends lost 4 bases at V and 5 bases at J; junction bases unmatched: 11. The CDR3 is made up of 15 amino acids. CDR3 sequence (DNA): TGTGCCATCAGTGGGAGACAGGGTTGGAGCGACGAGCAGTACTTC. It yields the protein CAISGRQGWSDEQYF.

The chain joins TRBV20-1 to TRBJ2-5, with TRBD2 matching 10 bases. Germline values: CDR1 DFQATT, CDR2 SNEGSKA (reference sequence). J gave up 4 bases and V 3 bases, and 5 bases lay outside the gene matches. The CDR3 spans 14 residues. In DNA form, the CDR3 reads TGCAGTGCTAGGGGACTAGCGTTGAGAGAGACCCAGTACTTC. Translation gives CSARGLALRETQYF.

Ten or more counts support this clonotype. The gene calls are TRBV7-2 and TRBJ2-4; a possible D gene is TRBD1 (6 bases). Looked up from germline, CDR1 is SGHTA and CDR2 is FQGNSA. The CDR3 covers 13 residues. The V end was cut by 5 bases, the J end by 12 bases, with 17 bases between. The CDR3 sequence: CASSGALQGAQYF. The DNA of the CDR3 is TGTGCCAGCAGCGGAGCGCTACAGGGCGCTCAGTACTTC. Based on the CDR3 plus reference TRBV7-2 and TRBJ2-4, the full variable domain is GAGVSQSPSNKVTEKGKDVELRCDPISGHTALYWYRQSLGQGLEFLIYFQGNSAPDKSGLPSDRFSAERTGGSVSTLTIQRTQQEDSAVYLCASSGALQGAQYFGAGTRLSVL.

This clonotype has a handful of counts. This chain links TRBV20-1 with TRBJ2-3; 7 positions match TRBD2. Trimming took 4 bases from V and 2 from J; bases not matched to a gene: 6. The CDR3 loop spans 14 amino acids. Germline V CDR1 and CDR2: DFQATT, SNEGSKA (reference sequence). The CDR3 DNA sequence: TGCAGTGCTATTTCGAGCGGGAACACAGATACGCAGTATTTT. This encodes CSAISSGNTDTQYF.

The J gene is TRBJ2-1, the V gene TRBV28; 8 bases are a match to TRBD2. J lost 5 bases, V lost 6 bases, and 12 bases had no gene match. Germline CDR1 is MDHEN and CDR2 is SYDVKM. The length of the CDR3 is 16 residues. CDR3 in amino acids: CASSPGVAGLNNEQFF. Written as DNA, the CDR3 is TGTGCCAGCAGCCCTGGAGTAGCGGGGTTAAACAATGAGCAGTTCTTC.

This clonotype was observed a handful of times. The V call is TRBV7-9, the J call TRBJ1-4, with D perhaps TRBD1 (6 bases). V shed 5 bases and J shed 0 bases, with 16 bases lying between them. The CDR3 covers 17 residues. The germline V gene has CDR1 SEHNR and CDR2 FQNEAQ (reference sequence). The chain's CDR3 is CASSIPPGAATNEKLFF. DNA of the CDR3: TGTGCCAGCAGCATACCGCCGGGGGCTGCAACTAATGAAAAACTGTTTTTT.

The CDR3 DNA is TGTGCCAGCAGCGTACGAAGAACACCTCAAGAGCAGTTCTTC. It specifies CASSVRRTPQEQFF. This chain links TRBV9 with TRBJ2-1; D uncertain. CDR3 length: 14 residues. V dropped 1 base and J dropped 10 bases, with 15 bases sitting between them. Germline CDR1 reads SGDLS; CDR2 reads YYNGEE.

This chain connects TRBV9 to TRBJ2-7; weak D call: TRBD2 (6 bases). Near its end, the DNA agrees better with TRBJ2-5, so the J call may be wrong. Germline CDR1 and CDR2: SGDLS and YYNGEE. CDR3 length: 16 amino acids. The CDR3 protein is CASSVAFSGFQETQYF. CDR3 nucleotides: TGTGCCAGCAGCGTAGCATTTAGCGGTTTCCAAGAGACCCAGTACTTC.

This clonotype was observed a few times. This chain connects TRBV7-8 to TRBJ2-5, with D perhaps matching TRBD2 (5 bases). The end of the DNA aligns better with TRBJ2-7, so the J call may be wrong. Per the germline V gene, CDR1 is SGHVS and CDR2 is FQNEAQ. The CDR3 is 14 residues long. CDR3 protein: CASSLVGVFYEQYF. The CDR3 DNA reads TGTGCCAGCAGCTTAGTCGGGGTTTTCTACGAGCAGTACTTC.

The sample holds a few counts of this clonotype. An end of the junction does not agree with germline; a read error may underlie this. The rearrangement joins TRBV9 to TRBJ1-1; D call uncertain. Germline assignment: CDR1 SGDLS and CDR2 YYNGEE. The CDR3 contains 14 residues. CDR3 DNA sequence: TGTGCTAGCAGCGTAGTGACACCGAACACTGAAGCTTTCTTT. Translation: CASSVVTPNTEAFF.

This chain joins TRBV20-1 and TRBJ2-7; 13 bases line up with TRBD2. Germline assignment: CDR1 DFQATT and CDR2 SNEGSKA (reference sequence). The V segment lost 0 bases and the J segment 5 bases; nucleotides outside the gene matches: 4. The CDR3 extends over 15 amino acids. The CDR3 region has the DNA TGCAGTGCTAGAGAACTAGCGGGAGGGACCCACGAGCAGTACTTC. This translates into CSARELAGGTHEQYF.

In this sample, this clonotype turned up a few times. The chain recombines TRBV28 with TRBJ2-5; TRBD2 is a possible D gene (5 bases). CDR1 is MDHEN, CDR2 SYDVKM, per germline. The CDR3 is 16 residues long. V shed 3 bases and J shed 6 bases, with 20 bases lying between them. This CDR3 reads CASSFLADSHPKTQYF. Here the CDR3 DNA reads TGTGCCAGCAGTTTTCTCGCGGACTCCCACCCGAAGACCCAGTACTTC.

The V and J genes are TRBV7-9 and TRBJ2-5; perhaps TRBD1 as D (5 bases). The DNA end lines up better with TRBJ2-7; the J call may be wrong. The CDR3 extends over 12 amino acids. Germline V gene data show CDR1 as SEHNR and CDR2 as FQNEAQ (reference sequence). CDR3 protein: CASSSRDYEQYF. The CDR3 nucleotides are TGTGCCAGCAGCTCCAGGGACTACGAGCAGTACTTC.

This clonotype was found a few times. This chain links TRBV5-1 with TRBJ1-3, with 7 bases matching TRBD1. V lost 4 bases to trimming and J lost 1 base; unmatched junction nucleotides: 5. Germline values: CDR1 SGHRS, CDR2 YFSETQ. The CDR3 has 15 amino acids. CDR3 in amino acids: CASSTGRGSGNTIYF. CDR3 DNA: TGCGCCAGCAGCACGGGCAGGGGGTCTGGAAACACCATATATTTT.